The rows below give T cell receptor beta chains drawn from one sample of a study of blood T cell repertoires in COVID-19. Measured with immunoSEQ multiplex PCR; TCRdb has only the in-frame clones, and not every one. This table has 65,000 to 90,000 clones, 86% appearing once. Sequences were obtained from peripheral blood. The receptors here all came from an elderly man with COVID-19, enrolled during active disease. Both conserved end residues are part of each CDR3. The order of the fields is clone size, J gene, D gene, V gene, CDR3 protein, CDR3 DNA. A D gene is named only where the DNA matches it firmly. Where a row states a size, it is once, few, many or the class of an expanded clone; other rows omit it.

clone_size: -; j_call: TRBJ1-2; d_call: TRBD1; v_call: TRBV3-1/TRBV3-2; cdr3_aa: CASSQQGDYGYTF; cdr3_nt: TGTGCCAGCAGCCAACAGGGGGACTATGGCTACACCTTC
clone_size: -; j_call: TRBJ2-5; d_call: TRBD2; v_call: TRBV14; cdr3_aa: CASSTRTSFSETQYF; cdr3_nt: TGTGCCAGCAGTACAAGGACTAGTTTTTCAGAGACCCAGTACTTC
clone_size: -; j_call: TRBJ2-5; d_call: -; v_call: TRBV6-7; cdr3_aa: CASSYSSRQREETQYF; cdr3_nt: TGTGCCAGCAGTTACTCGAGCCGGCAGAGGGAAGAGACCCAGTACTTC
clone_size: -; j_call: TRBJ1-2; d_call: -; v_call: TRBV3-1/TRBV3-2; cdr3_aa: CASSQSAINYGYTF; cdr3_nt: TGTGCCAGCAGCCAGAGTGCAATTAACTATGGCTACACCTTC
clone_size: once; j_call: TRBJ1-2; d_call: -; v_call: TRBV15; cdr3_aa: CATSGRGWSSGYTF; cdr3_nt: TGTGCCACCAGCGGCCGAGGGTGGAGTTCTGGCTACACCTTC
clone_size: -; j_call: TRBJ2-3; d_call: -; v_call: TRBV27; cdr3_aa: CASSPSTDTQYF; cdr3_nt: TGTGCCAGCAGCCCTAGCACAGATACGCAGTATTTT
clone_size: -; j_call: TRBJ2-3; d_call: -; v_call: TRBV12-3/TRBV12-4; cdr3_aa: CASSFMRTDTQYF; cdr3_nt: TGTGCCAGCAGTTTTATGAGGACAGATACGCAGTATTTT
clone_size: -; j_call: TRBJ2-2; d_call: TRBD1; v_call: TRBV7-9; cdr3_aa: CASSQKKRQGDTGELFF; cdr3_nt: TGTGCCAGCAGCCAGAAAAAGCGACAGGGGGACACCGGGGAGCTGTTTTTT
clone_size: -; j_call: TRBJ1-4; d_call: TRBD1; v_call: TRBV5-1; cdr3_aa: CASSGTGGSEKLFF; cdr3_nt: TGCGCCAGCAGCGGGACAGGTGGCTCGGAAAAACTGTTTTTT
clone_size: -; j_call: TRBJ1-3; d_call: -; v_call: TRBV5-1; cdr3_aa: CASSSRPENTIYF; cdr3_nt: TGCGCCAGCAGCTCGCGGCCCGAGAACACCATATATTTT
clone_size: -; j_call: TRBJ2-7; d_call: TRBD2; v_call: TRBV7-3; cdr3_aa: CPSRPGGGAYEQYF; cdr3_nt: TGCCCCAGCCGCCCGGGCGGGGGGGCCTACGAGCAGTACTTC
clone_size: -; j_call: TRBJ2-2; d_call: -; v_call: TRBV5-1; cdr3_aa: CASSEDSSTGELFF; cdr3_nt: TGCGCCAGCAGCGAGGACAGTTCCACCGGGGAGCTGTTTTTT
clone_size: -; j_call: TRBJ1-6; d_call: -; v_call: TRBV7-9; cdr3_aa: CASSLGGVSPLHF; cdr3_nt: TGTGCCAGCAGCTTAGGGGGGGTTTCACCCCTCCACTTT
clone_size: -; j_call: TRBJ1-2; d_call: -; v_call: TRBV15; cdr3_aa: CATSRVGQGAYGYTF; cdr3_nt: TGTGCCACCAGCAGAGTGGGGCAAGGGGCCTATGGCTACACCTTC
clone_size: -; j_call: TRBJ2-7; d_call: -; v_call: TRBV28; cdr3_aa: CASTLGGPSSYEQYF; cdr3_nt: TGTGCCAGCACCTTAGGGGGACCGTCCTCCTACGAGCAGTACTTC
clone_size: once; j_call: TRBJ2-3; d_call: TRBD2; v_call: TRBV5-1; cdr3_aa: CASSAGLAGTTDTQYF; cdr3_nt: TGCGCCAGCAGCGCCGGACTAGCGGGGACCACAGATACGCAGTATTTT
clone_size: -; j_call: TRBJ2-3; d_call: TRBD2; v_call: TRBV6-2/TRBV6-3; cdr3_aa: CASSYVGLGTDTQYF; cdr3_nt: TGTGCCAGCAGTTACGTGGGACTAGGGACAGATACGCAGTATTTT
clone_size: -; j_call: TRBJ1-5; d_call: -; v_call: TRBV19; cdr3_aa: CASNLETRQPQHF; cdr3_nt: TGTGCCAGTAATCTAGAAACAAGACAGCCCCAGCATTTT
clone_size: few; j_call: TRBJ1-2; d_call: -; v_call: TRBV7-2; cdr3_aa: CASSLAEAGGYTF; cdr3_nt: TGTGCCAGCAGCTTAGCGGAGGCCGGGGGCTACACCTTC
clone_size: -; j_call: TRBJ1-1; d_call: TRBD1; v_call: TRBV11-2; cdr3_aa: CASSLHRGGTEAFF; cdr3_nt: TGTGCCAGCAGCTTACACAGGGGGGGCACTGAAGCTTTCTTT
clone_size: -; j_call: TRBJ1-1; d_call: -; v_call: TRBV2; cdr3_aa: CASSELSGIPSFF; cdr3_nt: TGTGCCAGCAGTGAACTCTCGGGAATACCCTCTTTCTTT
clone_size: -; j_call: TRBJ2-5; d_call: -; v_call: TRBV6-5; cdr3_aa: CASSYSKAGFQETQYF; cdr3_nt: TGTGCCAGCAGTTACTCGAAGGCAGGCTTCCAAGAGACCCAGTACTTC
clone_size: -; j_call: TRBJ2-5; d_call: -; v_call: TRBV19; cdr3_aa: CASSNSGAKETQYF; cdr3_nt: TGTGCCAGTAGTAACTCAGGGGCTAAAGAGACCCAGTACTTC
clone_size: -; j_call: TRBJ1-5; d_call: TRBD1; v_call: TRBV6-6; cdr3_aa: CASSLYGTGINQPQHF; cdr3_nt: TGTGCCAGCAGTCTCTACGGGACAGGAATCAATCAGCCCCAGCATTTT
clone_size: -; j_call: TRBJ2-5; d_call: -; v_call: TRBV21-1; cdr3_aa: CASSKDAGSKDWTQYF; cdr3_nt: TGTGCCAGCAGCAAAGACGCGGGCTCCAAGGATTGGACCCAGTACTTC
clone_size: -; j_call: TRBJ2-5; d_call: TRBD1; v_call: TRBV6-5; cdr3_aa: CASSYGDRGLVETQYF; cdr3_nt: TGTGCCAGCAGTTACGGGGACAGGGGTTTGGTAGAGACCCAGTACTTC
clone_size: -; j_call: TRBJ2-3; d_call: -; v_call: TRBV7-9; cdr3_aa: CASSLSTSTDTQYF; cdr3_nt: TGTGCCAGCAGCTTGTCCACTAGCACAGATACGCAGTATTTT
clone_size: -; j_call: TRBJ1-3; d_call: -; v_call: TRBV19; cdr3_aa: CASWTVSGNTIYF; cdr3_nt: TGTGCCAGTTGGACAGTCTCTGGAAACACCATATATTTT